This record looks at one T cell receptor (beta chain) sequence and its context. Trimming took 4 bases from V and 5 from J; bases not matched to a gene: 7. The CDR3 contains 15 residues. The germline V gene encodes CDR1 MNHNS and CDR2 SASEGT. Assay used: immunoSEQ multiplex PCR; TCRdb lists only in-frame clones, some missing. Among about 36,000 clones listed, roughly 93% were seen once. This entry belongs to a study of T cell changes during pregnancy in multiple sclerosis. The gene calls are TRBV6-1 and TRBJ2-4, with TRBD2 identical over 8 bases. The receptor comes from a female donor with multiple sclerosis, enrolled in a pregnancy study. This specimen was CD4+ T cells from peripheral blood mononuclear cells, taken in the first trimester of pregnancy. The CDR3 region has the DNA TGTGCCAGCAGTGCGGCGGGGGGCCTCCAAAACATTCAGTACTTC. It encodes CASSAAGGLQNIQYF.